This T cell receptor (beta chain) is from a study of cytomegalovirus exposure and HLA in healthy donors. Trimming shortened V by 5 bases and J by 7 bases, and 18 bases separated the two germline ends. The CDR3 spans 15 residues. Germline CDR1 reads SGHRS; CDR2 reads YFSETQ. Amplification used 60 Vbeta primers and 13 Jbeta primers. Some clones are missing from TCRdb's copy, which holds only in-frame ones; the method was immunoSEQ multiplex PCR. Among 75,000 to 100,000 clones listed, over 70% were seen once. The V call is TRBV5-1, the J call TRBJ1-4; D possibly corresponds to TRBD1 (5 bases). Sequencing used PBMCs. The clonotype was recovered from a man in his late teens or twenties in good health and CMV-seropositive. The DNA of the CDR3 is TGCGCCAGCAGAGAACACCAGGGTTTCGGTGAAAAACTGTTTTTT. Its translation is CASREHQGFGEKLFF.